Sequencing of this TCR beta chain was carried out in a study of blood T cells in healthy people across ages. It was with a sample-barcoded 5' primer and a J-beta primer mix that a second PCR of about 6 to 12 cycles was run. Via MiXCR, TCRdb re-called the 5' RACE reads, giving one row per CDR3 protein. The sample carries more than 500,000 distinct CDR3 sequences, 27% recorded once. Trimming removed 1 base at V and 2 bases at J, with 8 bases between. From germline, CDR1 is DFQATT and CDR2 SNEGSKA (reference sequence). This CDR3 comprises 13 residues. These data were likewise used in another study, on T cells of mothers and their children.

The receptor comes from a boy aged 2 to 10 in good health. Input material: blood. V usage is TRBV20-1 and J usage is TRBJ1-2; D unresolved. The CDR3 region is CSARARWNYGYTF. The DNA of the CDR3 is TGCAGTGCTAGAGCGCGGTGGAACTATGGCTACACCTTC.